One sample yielded the 6 T cell receptor beta chains listed below, sequenced in a study of control samples from healthy donors and cancer patients. Sequencing was performed with immunoSEQ multiplex PCR; in TCRdb, only in-frame clones are kept and a portion is missing. The sample lists about 54,000 clones, 95% to 97% occurring once. Material: blood. Source of these receptors: a woman under 40 in good health.

J is TRBJ1-2 and V is TRBV19; D may be TRBD1 (5 bases). Germline lookup yields CDR1 LNHDA and CDR2 SQIVND (reference sequence). The CDR3 is made up of 14 amino acids. Trimming stripped 6 bases from V and 4 bases from J, with 15 bases between. The CDR3 nucleotides read TGTGCCAGTAGATCGCCAGGGACGCGCTATGGCTACACCTTC. As protein: CASRSPGTRYGYTF.

V usage is TRBV28 and J usage is TRBJ1-2, with 8 bases fitting TRBD1. Germline V lookup: CDR1 MDHEN, CDR2 SYDVKM. Trimming at V came to 3 bases and at J to 4 bases, leaving 4 bases not matched to a gene. This CDR3 is 14 amino acids long. The DNA for the CDR3 is TGTGCCAGCAGTTTTGGGCAGGGGGCCTATGGCTACACCTTC. It specifies CASSFGQGAYGYTF.

The chain links TRBV12-5 to TRBJ2-5; D is unclear. This CDR3 region has 13 residues. Looked up from germline, CDR1 is LGHNT and CDR2 is FRNRAP. V was clipped by 4 bases and J by 5 bases, with 11 bases between them. The CDR3, as DNA: TGTGCTAGTGGTTCCTCGGACGGGGAGACCCAGTACTTC. This codes for CASGSSDGETQYF.

J is TRBJ2-7 and V is TRBV18, with D possibly being TRBD2 (5 bases). This CDR3 has 15 amino acids. Germline-derived CDR1 and CDR2 are KGHSH and LQKENI. Trimming stripped 2 bases from V and 0 bases from J, with 11 bases between. CDR3 residues: CASSPTISASYEQYF. CDR3 DNA: TGTGCCAGCTCACCAACGATTAGCGCCTCCTACGAGCAGTACTTC.

This chain links TRBV5-6 with TRBJ1-1; 8 nucleotides match TRBD1. CDR3 length equals 15 residues. Germline V gene data show CDR1 as SGHDT and CDR2 as YYEEEE. V shed 5 bases and J 3 bases; nucleotides not matched to a gene: 9. The DNA of the CDR3 is TGTGCCAGCAGGCGGGCAGGGGGCCGGTACACTGAAGCTTTCTTT. Translation: CASRRAGGRYTEAFF.

The chain links TRBV7-3 to TRBJ2-7, with TRBD2 matching over 10 bases. V lost 4 bases and J lost 7; bases outside the gene matches: 13. The CDR3 spans 16 residues. From germline, CDR1 is SGHTA and CDR2 FQGTGA. For the CDR3, the DNA is TGTGCCAGCAGCTCCCTATCTCTAGCGGGAGCTGGGGAGCAGTACTTC. Protein sequence: CASSSLSLAGAGEQYF. The complete variable domain, with remaining parts taken from reference TRBV7-3 and TRBJ2-7, reads GAGVSQTPSNKVTEKGKYVELRCDPISGHTALYWYRQSLGQGPEFLIYFQGTGAADDSGLPNDRFFAVRPEGSVSTLKIQRTERGDSAVYLCASSSLSLAGAGEQYFGPGTRLTVT.